The 15 T cell receptor beta chains in this list originate from one sample, sequenced in a study of breast tumors, draining lymph nodes, adjacent tissues. Each CDR3 protein gets one entry after TCRdb re-called the multiplex PCR reads with MiXCR. This table holds 70,000 or so distinct CDR3 sequences, 40% to 55% found once. The sample consisted of breast tumor tissue. These receptor sequences come from a female donor with breast cancer. Some clones in this sample may be carry-over from other donors' samples.

The chain has TRBV5-1 and TRBJ2-3; D remains unclear. Between the trimmed V and J ends, which lost 1 base and 4 bases, there was a span of 13 bases. Germline CDR1 is SGHRS and CDR2 is YFSETQ. The CDR3 has 15 amino acids. The CDR3 nucleotides read TGCGCCAGCAGCTTGTCTCGGGTAGTGGCAGATACGCAGTATTTT. Residues: CASSLSRVVADTQYF.

A remark on this clonotype: Mismatch with germline at one junction end may stem from a read error. This CDR3 reads CASSLGDSPYDSPLHF. DNA for the CDR3: TGTGCCAGCAGCTTGGGAGACAGCCCCTATGATTCACCCCTCCACTTT. V usage is TRBV7-3 and J usage is TRBJ1-6, with D tentatively TRBD1 (5 bases). This CDR3 has 16 amino acids. Per the germline V gene, CDR1 is SGHTA and CDR2 is FQGTGA. Filled out from reference TRBV7-3 and TRBJ1-6, the complete variable domain reads GAGVSQTPSNKVTEKGKYVELRCDPISGHTALYWYRQSLGQGPEFLIYFQGTGAADDSGLPNDRFFAVRPEGSVSTLKIQRTERGDSAVYLCASSLGDSPYDSPLHFGNGTRLTVT.

This clonotype was observed many times. The chain links TRBV3-1 to TRBJ1-2; D is unclear. Trimming pared 0 bases from V and 4 bases from J, leaving 9 bases between. Germline V CDR1 and CDR2: LGHDT, YNNKEL (reference sequence). This CDR3 spans 14 amino acids. Written as DNA, the CDR3 is TGTGCCAGCAGCCAAGACGGAGCGACCTATGGCTACACCTTC. As protein: CASSQDGATYGYTF.

The gene calls are TRBV7-9 and TRBJ2-7, with 11 bases lining up with TRBD2. Germline CDR1 SEHNR, CDR2 FQNEAQ (reference sequence). V lost 3 bases and J lost 2; bases outside the gene matches: 6. The CDR3 length is 16 residues. CDR3 sequence: CASSLPTSGTAYEQYF. CDR3 DNA sequence: TGTGCCAGCAGCTTGCCGACTAGCGGGACAGCCTACGAGCAGTACTTC.

This chain joins TRBV19 and TRBJ2-2; 7 nucleotides line up with TRBD2. There are 15 residues in the CDR3. The V and J ends lost 6 bases and 4 bases, in that order; junction bases with no gene match: 8. From germline, CDR1 is LNHDA and CDR2 SQIVND (reference sequence). The CDR3 spells CASRRSGGVTGELFF. In nucleotides, the CDR3 is TGTGCCAGTAGACGATCGGGGGGAGTCACCGGGGAGCTGTTTTTT.

This clonotype was seen repeatedly, ten times or more. V usage is TRBV2 and J usage is TRBJ1-2; D is uncertain. The CDR3 has 14 residues. V dropped 2 bases and J dropped 8 bases, with 15 bases sitting between them. Germline V gene lookup returns CDR1 SNHLY and CDR2 FYNNEI. CDR3 sequence: CASSETPSLGGYTF. CDR3 bases: TGTGCCAGCAGTGAAACACCCTCTCTTGGGGGCTACACCTTC.

For this clonotype: Sequence at one end of the junction differs from germline and may be a read error. The rearrangement uses TRBV7-9 and TRBJ2-7, with 11 bases that match TRBD1. CDR1 is SEHNR, CDR2 FQNEAQ, per germline (reference sequence). The CDR3 totals 17 residues. The CDR3 nucleotides read TGTGCCAGCAGCTTAGCCGTCCCGGGACAGGGGGGCTACCAGCAGTACTTC. It is translated as CASSLAVPGQGGYQQYF.

The rearrangement uses TRBV11-2 and TRBJ1-4; D is unresolved. Between the trimmed V and J ends, which lost 5 bases and 5 bases, there was a span of 15 bases. The germline gives CDR1 SGHAT, CDR2 FQNNGV. This CDR3 contains 15 residues. CDR3 coding DNA: TGTGCCAGCAGCGCCGATAGAGGGTACAATGAAAAACTGTTTTTT. Translation gives CASSADRGYNEKLFF.

This clonotype occurred once. The rearrangement links TRBV20-1 to TRBJ2-3; 9 bases are shared with TRBD2. After removal of 8 bases from V and 3 bases from J, the junction contained 3 bases not matched to a gene. This CDR3 comprises 12 residues. Germline V gene data show CDR1 as DFQATT and CDR2 as SNEGSKA (reference sequence). CDR3 nucleotide sequence: TGCAGTCCGAGCGGGGGGACAGATACGCAGTATTTT. Encoded protein: CSPSGGTDTQYF.

V gene TRBV5-1 combines with J gene TRBJ1-5; 10 bases are shared with TRBD1. From germline, CDR1 is SGHRS and CDR2 YFSETQ. V dropped 0 bases and J dropped 5; count of bases not matched to a gene: 5. The CDR3 extends over 16 amino acids. The CDR3 is CASSLEGQGDHQPQHF. The CDR3 nucleotides read TGCGCCAGCAGCTTGGAAGGACAGGGGGATCATCAGCCCCAGCATTTT.

This clonotype was seen repeatedly, ten times or more. This chain joins TRBV7-6 and TRBJ2-1, with 8 bases lining up with TRBD1. This CDR3 is 15 amino acids long. Germline V gives CDR1 SGHVS, CDR2 FNYEAQ. After removal of 6 bases from V and 2 bases from J, the junction contained 6 bases not matched to a gene. The CDR3 loop is CASRPQGAPYNEQFF. The CDR3 DNA is TGTGCCAGCAGGCCCCAGGGGGCCCCCTACAATGAGCAGTTCTTC.

The chain links TRBV3-1 to TRBJ2-2, with TRBD2 matching 16 bases. CDR1 and CDR2 (germline): LGHDT, YNNKEL (reference sequence). The CDR3 length is 17 residues. Germline trimming cut 4 bases from V and 5 bases from J; bases unmatched to any gene: 4. CDR3 nucleotide sequence: TGTGCCAGCAGCCCCGGGACTAGCGGGGGGGATACCGGGGAGCTGTTTTTT. As protein: CASSPGTSGGDTGELFF.

In its sample, this clonotype was seen once. This sequence joins TRBV7-2 and TRBJ2-2, with D uncertain. Germline V lookup: CDR1 SGHTA, CDR2 FQGNSA. The length of the CDR3 is 10 residues. V shed 7 bases and J shed 8 bases, with 5 bases lying between them. The DNA for the CDR3 is TGTGCCAGCATCGCGGGGGAGCTGTTTTTT. This translates into CASIAGELFF.

This rearrangement joins TRBV5-1 to TRBJ1-2, with 10 positions matching TRBD1. The CDR3 runs 20 residues. Germline trimming cut 4 bases from V and 2 bases from J; bases unmatched to any gene: 20. CDR1 and CDR2 from the germline V gene are SGHRS and YFSETQ. DNA of the CDR3: TGCGCCAGCAGCCTACAGCTCGGGGGGACAGGGGTCCCCTTGAACTATGGCTACACCTTC. This translates into CASSLQLGGTGVPLNYGYTF.

The chain uses TRBV24-1 and TRBJ1-2, with D possibly matching TRBD1 (6 bases). The CDR3 covers 16 residues. The V end lost 3 bases, the J end lost 4 bases, and 17 bases lay between the germline ends. Germline loops: CDR1 KGHDR, CDR2 SFDVKD. The CDR3 is CATSDARDKDLYGYTF. CDR3 nucleotides: TGTGCCACCAGTGATGCCCGGGACAAAGACCTCTATGGCTACACCTTC.